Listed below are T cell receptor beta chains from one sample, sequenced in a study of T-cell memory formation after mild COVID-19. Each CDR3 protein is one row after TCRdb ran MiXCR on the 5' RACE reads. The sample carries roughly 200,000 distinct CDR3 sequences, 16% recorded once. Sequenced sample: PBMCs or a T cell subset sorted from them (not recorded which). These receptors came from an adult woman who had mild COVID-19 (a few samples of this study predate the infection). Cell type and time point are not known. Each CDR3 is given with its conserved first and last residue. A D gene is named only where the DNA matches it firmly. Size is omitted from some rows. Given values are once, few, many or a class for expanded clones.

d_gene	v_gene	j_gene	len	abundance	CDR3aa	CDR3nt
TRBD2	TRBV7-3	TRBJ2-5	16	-	CASSLTGTTSGETQYF	TGTGCCAGCAGCTTAACGGGGACTACCAGCGGGGAGACCCAGTACTTC
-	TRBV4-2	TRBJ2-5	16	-	CASRLRATPPGETQYF	TGTGCCAGCAGGCTGCGGGCTACCCCCCCGGGTGAGACCCAGTACTTC
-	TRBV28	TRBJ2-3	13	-	CASSPPATDTQYF	TGTGCCAGCAGTCCTCCAGCGACAGATACGCAGTATTTT
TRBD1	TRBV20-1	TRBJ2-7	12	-	CSAGDSIHEQYF	TGCAGTGCTGGGGACAGTATACACGAGCAGTACTTC
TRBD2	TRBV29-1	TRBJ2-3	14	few	CSVDIRGGADTQYF	TGCAGCGTTGATATCCGGGGGGGCGCAGATACGCAGTATTTT
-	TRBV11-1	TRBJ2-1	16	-	CASSLGPQSFPNEQFF	TGTGCCAGCAGCTTGGGACCGCAGTCCTTTCCGAATGAGCAGTTCTTC
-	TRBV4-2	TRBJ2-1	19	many	CASTTTGGEAGGSYNEQFF	TGTGCCAGCACCACCACAGGGGGGGAGGCGGGAGGTAGTTACAATGAGCAGTTCTTC
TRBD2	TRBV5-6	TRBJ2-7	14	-	CASSYGGVLYEQYF	TGTGCCAGCAGCTACGGGGGGGTCCTATACGAGCAGTACTTC
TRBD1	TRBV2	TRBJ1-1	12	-	CASRLRDRVAFF	TGTGCCAGCAGACTCCGGGACAGGGTAGCTTTCTTT
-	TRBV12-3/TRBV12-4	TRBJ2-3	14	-	CASSLMRDLDTQYF	TGTGCCAGCAGTTTAATGAGGGATCTGGATACGCAGTATTTT
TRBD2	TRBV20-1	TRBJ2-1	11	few	CSASSGGEQFF	TGCAGTGCTTCCAGCGGGGGAGAGCAGTTCTTC
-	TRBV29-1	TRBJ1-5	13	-	CSVRYRSNQPQHF	TGCAGCGTTCGATACAGGTCAAATCAGCCCCAGCATTTT
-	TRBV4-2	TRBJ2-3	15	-	CASSQEASSTDTQYF	TGTGCCAGCAGCCAAGAAGCCAGTAGCACAGATACGCAGTATTTT
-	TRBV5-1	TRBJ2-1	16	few	CASSLGQRTSYNEQFF	TGCGCCAGCAGCTTGGGACAGCGTACATCCTACAATGAGCAGTTCTTC
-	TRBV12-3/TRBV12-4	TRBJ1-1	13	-	CASSLAGGFGAFF	TGTGCCAGCAGTTTAGCGGGGGGGTTTGGAGCTTTCTTT
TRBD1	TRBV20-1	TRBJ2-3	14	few	CSANDRGRADTQYF	TGCAGTGCTAACGACAGGGGGCGCGCAGATACGCAGTATTTT
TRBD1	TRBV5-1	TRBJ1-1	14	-	CASSAATGDTEAFF	TGCGCCAGCAGCGCGGCAACAGGGGACACTGAAGCTTTCTTT
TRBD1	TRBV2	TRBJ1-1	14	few	CASSEGQGPTEAFF	TGTGCCAGCAGTGAAGGACAGGGGCCGACTGAAGCTTTCTTT
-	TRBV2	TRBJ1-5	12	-	CASSRGSQPQHF	TGTGCCAGCTCCCGGGGGAGTCAGCCCCAGCATTTT
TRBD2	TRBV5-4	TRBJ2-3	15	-	CASSLVAGVTDTQYF	TGTGCCAGCAGCTTAGTAGCGGGAGTTACAGATACGCAGTATTTT
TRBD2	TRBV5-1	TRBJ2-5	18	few	CASSLNSASGGLGETQYF	TGCGCCAGCAGCTTGAATTCGGCTAGCGGGGGCCTAGGGGAGACCCAGTACTTC
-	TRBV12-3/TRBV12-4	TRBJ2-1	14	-	CASSTQGSYNEQFF	TGTGCCAGCAGTACACAGGGATCCTACAATGAGCAGTTCTTC
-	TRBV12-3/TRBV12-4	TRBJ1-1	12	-	CASSFSSVKAFF	TGTGCCAGCAGTTTCTCTTCGGTAAAAGCTTTCTTT